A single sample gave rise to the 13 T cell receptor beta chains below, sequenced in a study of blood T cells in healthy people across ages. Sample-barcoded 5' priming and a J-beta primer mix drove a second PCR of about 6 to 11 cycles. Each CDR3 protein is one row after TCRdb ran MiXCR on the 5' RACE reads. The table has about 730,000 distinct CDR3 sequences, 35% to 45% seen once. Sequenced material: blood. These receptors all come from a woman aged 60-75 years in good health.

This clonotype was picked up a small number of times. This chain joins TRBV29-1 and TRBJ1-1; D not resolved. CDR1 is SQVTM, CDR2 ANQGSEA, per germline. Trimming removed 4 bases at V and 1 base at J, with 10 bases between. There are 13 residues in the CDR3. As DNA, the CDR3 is TGCAGCGTTGCCCCGACGGAGAACACTGAAGCTTTCTTT. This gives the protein CSVAPTENTEAFF. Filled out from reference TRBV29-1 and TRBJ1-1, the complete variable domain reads SAVISQKPSRDICQRGTSLTIQCQVDSQVTMMFWYRQQPGQSLTLIATANQGSEATYESGFVIDKFPISRPNLTFSTLTVSNMSPEDSSIYLCSVAPTENTEAFFGQGTRLTVV.

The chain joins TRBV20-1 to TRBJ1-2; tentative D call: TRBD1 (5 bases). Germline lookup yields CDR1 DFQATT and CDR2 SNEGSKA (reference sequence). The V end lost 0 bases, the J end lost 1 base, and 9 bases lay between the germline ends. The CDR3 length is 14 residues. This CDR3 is CSAREQGNNYGYTF. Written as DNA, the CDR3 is TGCAGTGCTAGAGAGCAGGGCAATAACTATGGCTACACCTTC.

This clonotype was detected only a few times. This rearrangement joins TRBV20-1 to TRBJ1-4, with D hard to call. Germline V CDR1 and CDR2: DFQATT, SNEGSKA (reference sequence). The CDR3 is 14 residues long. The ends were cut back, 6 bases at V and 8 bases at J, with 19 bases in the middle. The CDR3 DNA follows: TGCAGTGCCCCAAGTCATCCGGGAGGAGAAAAACTGTTTTTT. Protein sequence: CSAPSHPGGEKLFF.

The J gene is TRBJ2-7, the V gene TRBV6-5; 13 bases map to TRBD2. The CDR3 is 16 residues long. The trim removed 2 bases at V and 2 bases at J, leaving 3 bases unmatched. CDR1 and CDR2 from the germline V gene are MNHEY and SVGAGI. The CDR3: CASSYTGTSGAYEQYF. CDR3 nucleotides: TGTGCCAGCAGTTACACGGGGACTAGCGGGGCCTACGAGCAGTACTTC.

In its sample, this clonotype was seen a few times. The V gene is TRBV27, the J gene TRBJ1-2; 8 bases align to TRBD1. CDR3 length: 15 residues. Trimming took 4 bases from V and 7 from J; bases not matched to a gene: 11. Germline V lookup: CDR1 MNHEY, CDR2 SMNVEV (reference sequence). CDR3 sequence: CASSSKARTGFGYTF. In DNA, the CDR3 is TGTGCCAGCAGTTCAAAAGCCAGGACAGGGTTTGGCTACACCTTC.

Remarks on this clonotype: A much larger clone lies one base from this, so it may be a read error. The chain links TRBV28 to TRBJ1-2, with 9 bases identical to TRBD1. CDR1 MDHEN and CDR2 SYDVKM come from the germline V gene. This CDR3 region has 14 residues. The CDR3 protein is CASTKQGANYGHTF. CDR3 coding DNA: TGTGCCAGCACCAAACAGGGGGCTAACTATGGCCACACCTTC.

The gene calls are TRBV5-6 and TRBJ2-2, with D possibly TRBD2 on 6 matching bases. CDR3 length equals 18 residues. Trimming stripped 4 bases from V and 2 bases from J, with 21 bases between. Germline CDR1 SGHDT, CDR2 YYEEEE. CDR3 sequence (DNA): TGTGCCAGCAGCCACAAAGGAGGGTGGGGTACTAACACCGGGGAGCTGTTTTTT. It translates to CASSHKGGWGTNTGELFF.

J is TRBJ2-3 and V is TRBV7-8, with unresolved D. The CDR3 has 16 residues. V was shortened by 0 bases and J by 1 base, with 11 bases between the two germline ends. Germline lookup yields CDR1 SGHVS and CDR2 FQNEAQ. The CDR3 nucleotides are TGTGCCAGCAGCTTAGCTGTCGCGAAGGGCACAGATACGCAGTATTTT. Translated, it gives CASSLAVAKGTDTQYF.

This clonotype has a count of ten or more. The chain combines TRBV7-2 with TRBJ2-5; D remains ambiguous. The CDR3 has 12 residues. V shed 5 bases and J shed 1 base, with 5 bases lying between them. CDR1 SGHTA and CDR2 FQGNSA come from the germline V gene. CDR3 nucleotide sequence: TGTGCCAGCAGCACCGCCCAAGAGACCCAGTACTTC. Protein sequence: CASSTAQETQYF.

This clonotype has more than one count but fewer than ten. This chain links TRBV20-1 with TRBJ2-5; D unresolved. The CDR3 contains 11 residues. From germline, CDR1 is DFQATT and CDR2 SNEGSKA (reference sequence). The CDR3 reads CGVWGQETQYF. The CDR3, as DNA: TGCGGCGTTTGGGGCCAAGAGACCCAGTACTTC.

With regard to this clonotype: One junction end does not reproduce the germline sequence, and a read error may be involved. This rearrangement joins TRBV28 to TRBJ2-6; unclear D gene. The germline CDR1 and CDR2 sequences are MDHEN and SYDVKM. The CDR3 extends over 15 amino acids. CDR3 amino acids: CASQEDGSGTNVLTF. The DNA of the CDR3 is TGTGCCAGCCAAGAGGACGGCTCTGGGACCAACGTCCTGACTTTC.

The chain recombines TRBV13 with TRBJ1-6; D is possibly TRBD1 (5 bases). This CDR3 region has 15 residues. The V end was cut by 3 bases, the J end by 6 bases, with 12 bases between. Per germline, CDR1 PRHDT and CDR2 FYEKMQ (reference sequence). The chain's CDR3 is CASSFQGPRNSPLHF. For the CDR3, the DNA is TGTGCCAGCAGCTTCCAGGGCCCGCGTAATTCACCCCTCCACTTT.

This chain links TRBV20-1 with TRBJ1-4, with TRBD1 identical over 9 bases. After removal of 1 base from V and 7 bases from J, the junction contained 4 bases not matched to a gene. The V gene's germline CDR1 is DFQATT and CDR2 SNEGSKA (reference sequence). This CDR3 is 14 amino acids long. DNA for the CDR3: TGCAGTGCTAGAGTCTTGGGACAGGGTGAAAAACTGTTTTTT. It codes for CSARVLGQGEKLFF.